This T cell receptor beta chain was retrieved from a study of blood T cell repertoires in COVID-19. In the study overall: There were acute and convalescent COVID-19 samples, and they came from the United States, Italy and Spain. Sample material is recorded as cDNA or gDNA derived from T cells, B-cell-depleted T cells, or PBMCs.

This clone was counted only a few times. In the authors' methods: Researchers report that nucleated cell counts were estimated from reference gene primer amplification. Profiling relied on immunoSEQ multiplex PCR, and the TCRdb table lists in-frame clones only, not all of them. The V and J calls and the clone size are those of that table, but D and trimming were determined from the DNA. The table records 200,000 to 250,000 clones, approximately 82% of them present only once. With 6 bases clipped from V and 1 base from J, the junction kept 5 bases outside the gene matches. Germline CDR1 reads SNHLY; CDR2 reads FYNNEI. The CDR3 totals 15 residues.

The TCR comes from a woman of 80 years or more with active or convalescent COVID-19. What was sequenced was peripheral blood. This sequence joins TRBV2 and TRBJ1-3; 8 bases agree with TRBD1. CDR3 DNA: TGTGCCAGCAGCGGACAGGGTTGGTCTGGAAACACCATATATTTT. The encoded protein is CASSGQGWSGNTIYF.